This T cell receptor (beta chain) was sequenced in a study of OX40 agonist ivuxolimab in advanced cancers. Study-wide background: It was ivuxolimab, an agonistic anti-OX40 (CD134) antibody, that patients were treated with. Subjects had a mean age of around 63 years, with a range of about 23 to 79; more than 75% were male.

Profiling relied on immunoSEQ multiplex PCR, and the TCRdb table lists in-frame clones only, not all of them. The table shows 65,000 to 80,000 clones, with about 90% occurring only once. General study findings and limits: Both blood CD4+ and CD8+ T cells showed clonal growth by week 6 at 0.1 to 3.0 mg/kg. Certain nonresponding patients likewise had low normalized T-cell clonal expansion.

Regarding this clone: Its antigen is unidentified.

Germline V gene lookup returns CDR1 SGHTS and CDR2 YDEGEE. Deletions cut 1 base from V and 4 bases from J, with 12 bases between. The CDR3 totals 14 residues. The V call is TRBV5-8, the J call TRBJ2-7; no firm D call. This TCR derives from an adult with an advanced solid tumor such as melanoma, head and neck, liver or kidney cancer. The specimen comprised CD4+ or CD8+ T cells sorted from blood, sampled in a trial of the OX40 agonist ivuxolimab. CDR3 amino acids: CASSLIQKHYEQYF. The DNA for the CDR3 is TGTGCCAGCAGCTTGATCCAGAAGCATTACGAGCAGTACTTC.